Shown below are 26 T cell receptor beta chains from a single sample sequenced in a study of T cell repertoires in cytomegalovirus infection. The antigens of these receptors remain unknown. TCRdb recomputed calls from the reads with MiXCR, one row per CDR3 protein. The sample includes roughly 120,000 distinct CDR3 sequences, 30% of them seen just once. This specimen was CD8+ T cells from cultured PBMCs, taken from culture after CMV antigen stimulation. The receptors shown here come from a human donor in good health (CMV status not recorded). Some clones in this sample may be carry-over from other donors' samples.

This clonotype was seen a few times. This rearrangement joins TRBV9 to TRBJ1-3; 12 bases match TRBD1. V lost 5 bases and J lost 2; bases outside the gene matches: 8. The CDR3 is 17 amino acids. The germline gives CDR1 SGDLS, CDR2 YYNGEE. The CDR3 DNA follows: TGTGCCAGCAGTGAACCGGGACAGGGGGCGACTGGAAACACCATATATTTT. Encoded protein: CASSEPGQGATGNTIYF.

The chain recombines TRBV5-6 with TRBJ1-1; 9 bases are a match to TRBD1. Per the germline V gene, CDR1 is SGHDT and CDR2 is YYEEEE. The CDR3 runs to 15 residues. V trimming: 0 bases; J trimming: 4 bases; junction bases outside the gene matches: 4. Written as DNA, the CDR3 is TGTGCCAGCAGCTTGGGACAGGGGGGCGTCACTGAAGCTTTCTTT. Translation: CASSLGQGGVTEAFF.

The gene calls are TRBV7-9 and TRBJ1-5; TRBD1 aligns across 11 bases. J was trimmed by 16 bases and V by 5 bases; bases with no gene match: 13. Germline CDR1 SEHNR, CDR2 FQNEAQ (reference sequence). The CDR3 has 14 amino acids. The CDR3: CASSPPGQGDTIHF. CDR3 nucleotide sequence: TGTGCCAGCAGCCCACCGGGACAGGGGGACACGATACATTTT.

This clonotype was found a few times. The chain employs TRBV7-6 and TRBJ2-1; TRBD1 matches 9 bases. Germline V CDR1 and CDR2: SGHVS, FNYEAQ. Trimming took 1 base from V and 7 from J; bases not matched to a gene: 5. CDR3 length equals 15 residues. For the CDR3, the DNA is TGTGCCAGCAGCTTAGTACAGGGGGCCAGAAATGAGCAGTTCTTC. Protein: CASSLVQGARNEQFF.

The rearrangement joins TRBV5-6 to TRBJ2-2; possible D gene TRBD1, 5 bases. V lost 6 bases to trimming and J lost 0 bases, with 6 bases between them. This CDR3 comprises 13 residues. Germline lookup yields CDR1 SGHDT and CDR2 YYEEEE. The CDR3 DNA reads as TGTGCCAGCAAGGGGTCGAACACCGGGGAGCTGTTTTTT. The encoded protein is CASKGSNTGELFF. The full variable domain, its missing parts supplied by reference TRBV5-6 and TRBJ2-2, is DAGVTQSPTHLIKTRGQQVTLRCSPKSGHDTVSWYQQALGQGPQFIFQYYEEEERQRGNFPDRFSGHQFPNYSSELNVNALLLGDSALYLCASKGSNTGELFFGEGSRLTVL.

This chain uses TRBV6-6 with TRBJ1-5, with D possibly matching TRBD1 (5 bases). CDR1 is MNHNY and CDR2 is SVGAGI in the germline V gene (reference sequence). V lost 2 bases to trimming and J lost 10 bases, with 15 bases between them. The CDR3 has 14 amino acids. In DNA form, the CDR3 reads TGTGCCAGCAGTTACAGGGAAGGGACGTTACCCCAGCATTTT. Translation: CASSYREGTLPQHF.

The genes are TRBV7-9 and TRBJ1-1; D might be TRBD1 (5 bases). The CDR3 has 14 residues. V was cut by 1 base and J by 6 bases, with 12 bases left in between. Germline CDR1 is SEHNR and CDR2 is FQNEAQ (reference sequence). Here the CDR3 DNA reads TGTGCCAGCAGCTTAGTGTCAGGGATCGCTGAAGCTTTCTTT. Protein product: CASSLVSGIAEAFF. Supplemented by reference TRBV7-9 and TRBJ1-1, the full variable domain reads DTGVSQNPRHKITKRGQNVTFRCDPISEHNRLYWYRQTLGQGPEFLTYFQNEAQLEKSRLLSDRFSAERPKGSFSTLEIQRTEQGDSAMYLCASSLVSGIAEAFFGQGTRLTVV.

Comments on this clonotype: It is unclear where the CDR3 begins or ends on the DNA, so no DNA is shown, and the CDR3 is as TCRdb lists it. The chain joins TRBV6-2 or TRBV6-3 to TRBJ1-3; TRBD1, the D gene given by the table, was not confirmed from the DNA. CDR1 MNHEY and CDR2 SVGEGT come from the germline V gene. The CDR3 contains 19 residues when both ends are counted. The CDR3 sequence: CASRRQEGLNTIYFGTIYF.

This clonotype occurred a few times. This rearrangement joins TRBV6-5 to TRBJ2-1, with 16 bases aligning to TRBD2. This CDR3 has 19 residues. Trimming cost V 4 bases and J 0 bases; bases outside gene matches: 6. Germline V gene lookup returns CDR1 MNHEY and CDR2 SVGAGI. The CDR3 region has the DNA TGTGCCAGCAGTTTCCACGGGACTAGCGGGGGGGGCTCCTACAATGAGCAGTTCTTC. Protein sequence: CASSFHGTSGGGSYNEQFF.

This clonotype has only a few counts. The chain combines TRBV2 with TRBJ2-1; TRBD2 is a possible D gene (5 bases). Germline CDR1 and CDR2: SNHLY and FYNNEI. CDR3 length equals 12 residues. Between the trimmed V and J ends, which lost 8 bases and 9 bases, there was a span of 14 bases. CDR3 DNA: TGTGCCAGCCTTCCGAGGGCTGGTGAGCAGTTCTTC. Its translation is CASLPRAGEQFF.

This clonotype was found a few times. V is TRBV7-1 and J is TRBJ1-3; D perhaps matches TRBD1 (5 bases). TRBV7-1 is given ORF status, its function remaining uncertain. The CDR3 is 14 residues long. V lost 3 bases and J lost 4, with 10 bases in between. CDR3 sequence (DNA): TGTGCCAGCAGCTCTCGACAGAGCGGAAACACCATATATTTT. Translation gives CASSSRQSGNTIYF.

This clonotype was seen more than once but under ten times. The chain employs TRBV7-9 and TRBJ2-3, with 9 bases aligning to TRBD2. Germline values: CDR1 SEHNR, CDR2 FQNEAQ (reference sequence). CDR3 length equals 16 residues. V was pared by 4 bases and J by 0 bases, with 5 bases of the junction left unmatched. In DNA, the CDR3 is TGTGCCAGCAGCTCTTACACTAGCGGGAGCACAGATACGCAGTATTTT. This sequence encodes CASSSYTSGSTDTQYF.

In this sample, this clonotype turned up many times. This chain uses TRBV7-8 with TRBJ2-5; 8 nucleotides align to TRBD1. The CDR3 has 15 amino acids. J was trimmed by 3 bases and V by 4 bases; bases with no gene match: 7. Per the germline V gene, CDR1 is SGHVS and CDR2 is FQNEAQ. The CDR3 reads CASSSMDREEETQYF. In nucleotides, the CDR3 is TGTGCCAGCAGCTCCATGGACAGGGAAGAAGAGACCCAGTACTTC.

This clonotype turned up a few times. This rearrangement joins TRBV5-6 to TRBJ2-1; a possible D gene is TRBD2 (6 bases). V was cut by 4 bases and J by 0 bases, with 11 bases left in between. This CDR3 has 15 amino acids. CDR1 and CDR2 from the germline V gene are SGHDT and YYEEEE. CDR3: CASSPGLSSYNEQFF. In nucleotides, the CDR3 is TGTGCCAGCAGCCCGGGACTCTCCTCCTACAATGAGCAGTTCTTC. Full variable domain (remainder filled in from reference TRBV5-6 and TRBJ2-1): DAGVTQSPTHLIKTRGQQVTLRCSPKSGHDTVSWYQQALGQGPQFIFQYYEEEERQRGNFPDRFSGHQFPNYSSELNVNALLLGDSALYLCASSPGLSSYNEQFFGPGTRLTVL.

This clonotype was picked up one time. The rearrangement links TRBV12-3 or TRBV12-4 to TRBJ2-3, with 8 bases matching TRBD2. J lost 4 bases, V lost 6 bases, and 12 bases had no gene match. The CDR3 sequence is 16 residues long. CDR3 DNA sequence: TGTGCCAGCAGGCCACATAGCGGGGAGGACTCAGATACGCAGTATTTT. This translates into CASRPHSGEDSDTQYF.

This clonotype was picked up a small number of times. The V gene is TRBV4-3, the J gene TRBJ2-7; D gene uncertain. Trimming removed 0 bases from V and 8 bases from J, with 17 bases in between. The CDR3 extends over 15 amino acids. Germline V lookup: CDR1 LGHNA, CDR2 YSLEER. The CDR3 DNA sequence: TGCGCCAGCAGCCAAGAACCTTCAGGCTCTACGAAGCAGTACTTC. It codes for CASSQEPSGSTKQYF.

This clonotype was detected only a few times. This sequence joins TRBV6-5 and TRBJ2-3, with unresolved D. Looked up from germline, CDR1 is MNHEY and CDR2 is SVGAGI. This CDR3 has 14 residues. Trimming left V 0 bases short and J 5 bases short, with 9 bases between. CDR3 loop: CASSYSGRLDTQYF. The CDR3 DNA sequence: TGTGCCAGCAGTTACTCAGGGCGGCTAGATACGCAGTATTTT.

This clonotype was counted between two and nine times. The chain recombines TRBV20-1 with TRBJ2-7; D gene ambiguous. Per germline, CDR1 DFQATT and CDR2 SNEGSKA (reference sequence). Between the trimmed V and J ends, which lost 0 bases and 1 base, there was a span of 10 bases. The CDR3 is made up of 14 amino acids. The CDR3 here is CSARDIPRSYEQYF. The DNA of the CDR3 is TGCAGTGCTAGAGACATCCCCAGGTCCTACGAGCAGTACTTC.

V and J are TRBV6-1 and TRBJ2-5, with D possibly being TRBD1 (6 bases). CDR3 length equals 14 residues. Looked up from germline, CDR1 is MNHNS and CDR2 is SASEGT. Trimming shortened V by 3 bases and J by 6 bases, and 14 bases separated the two germline ends. The CDR3 reads CASSDITGRKTQYF. Here the CDR3 DNA reads TGTGCCAGCAGTGACATAACAGGGAGAAAGACCCAGTACTTC.

The V call is TRBV4-1, the J call TRBJ2-1, with D possibly being TRBD2 (5 bases). Germline V gives CDR1 MGHRA, CDR2 YSYEKL. CDR3 length: 16 residues. Trimming removed 0 bases at V and 0 bases at J, with 9 bases between. The CDR3, as DNA: TGCGCCAGCAGCCAAGATCAGAGGGTCTCCTACAATGAGCAGTTCTTC. It specifies CASSQDQRVSYNEQFF.

This clonotype was seen at least ten times. The chain recombines TRBV4-3 with TRBJ2-3; D gene ambiguous. V was cut by 1 base and J by 12 bases, with 17 bases left in between. The V gene's germline CDR1 is LGHNA and CDR2 YSLEER. The CDR3 consists of 14 residues. DNA for the CDR3: TGCGCCAGCAGCCAAGTCTTCCCCCCTCCCTCACAGTATTTT. This sequence encodes CASSQVFPPPSQYF.

This clonotype appeared a few times. The V call is TRBV4-3, the J call TRBJ1-3; D may be TRBD1 (5 bases). V was pared by 0 bases and J by 0 bases, with 15 bases between. Germline assignment: CDR1 LGHNA and CDR2 YSLEER. The CDR3 is made up of 18 amino acids. The DNA for the CDR3 is TGCGCCAGCAGCCAAGATACCCCGGGACCGACCTCTGGAAACACCATATATTTT. Translating gives CASSQDTPGPTSGNTIYF.

V gene TRBV7-6 combines with J gene TRBJ2-3; 7 bases fit TRBD2. Losses at the gene ends were 1 base for V and 2 bases for J; bases not matched to a gene: 3. The V gene's germline CDR1 is SGHVS and CDR2 FNYEAQ. This CDR3 is 15 amino acids long. The CDR3 nucleotides are TGTGCCAGCAGCTTAGGGCGGGGGATCACAGATACGCAGTATTTT. The encoded protein is CASSLGRGITDTQYF.

The chain carries TRBV27 and TRBJ1-5; D may be TRBD1 (5 bases). Germline loops: CDR1 MNHEY, CDR2 SMNVEV (reference sequence). The CDR3 extends over 13 amino acids. The V and J ends lost 0 bases and 15 bases respectively, with 15 bases between them. Written as DNA, the CDR3 is TGTGCCAGCAGTTTATCGATAGGGGCCATCCGGCATTTT. Translating gives CASSLSIGAIRHF.

The table lists this clonotype with a few counts. The rearrangement uses TRBV28 and TRBJ2-1, with a tentative D call TRBD2 (6 bases). The germline CDR1 and CDR2 sequences are MDHEN and SYDVKM. This CDR3 region has 11 residues. V lost 11 bases to trimming and J lost 2 bases, with 7 bases between them. The chain's CDR3 is CAGGTYNEQFF. The CDR3 region has the DNA TGTGCCGGGGGGACCTACAATGAGCAGTTCTTC.

The chain carries TRBV20-1 and TRBJ2-7; D is perhaps TRBD1 (7 bases). This CDR3 contains 16 residues. Germline V gives CDR1 DFQATT, CDR2 SNEGSKA (reference sequence). Trimming left V 3 bases short and J 3 bases short, with 21 bases between. This chain's CDR3 is CSASVWAGQKGYEQYF. CDR3 nucleotide sequence: TGCAGTGCTAGCGTTTGGGCGGGACAGAAAGGCTACGAGCAGTACTTC.